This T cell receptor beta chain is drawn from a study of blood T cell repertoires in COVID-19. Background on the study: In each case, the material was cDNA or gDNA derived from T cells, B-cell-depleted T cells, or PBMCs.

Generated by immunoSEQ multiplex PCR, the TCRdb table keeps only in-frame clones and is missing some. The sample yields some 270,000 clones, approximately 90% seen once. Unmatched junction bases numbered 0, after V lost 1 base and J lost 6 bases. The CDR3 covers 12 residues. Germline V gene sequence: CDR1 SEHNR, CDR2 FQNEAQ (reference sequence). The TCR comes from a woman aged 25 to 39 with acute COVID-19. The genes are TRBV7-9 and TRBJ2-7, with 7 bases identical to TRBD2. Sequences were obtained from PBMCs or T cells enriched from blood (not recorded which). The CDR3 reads CASSLGGGEQYF. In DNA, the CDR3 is TGTGCCAGCAGCTTAGGCGGGGGCGAGCAGTACTTC.